This TCR beta chain stems from a study of OX40 agonist ivuxolimab in advanced cancers. Study-level background: There were three patients with partial responses, one having hepatocellular carcinoma and two cutaneous melanoma.

The CDR3 consists of 14 residues. The germline CDR1 and CDR2 sequences are SGHDT and YYEEEE. The ends were cut back, 5 bases at V and 6 bases at J, with 14 bases in the middle. Measured with immunoSEQ multiplex PCR; TCRdb has only the in-frame clones, and not every one. In the table there are about 15,000 clones, about 90% of which are singletons. This TCR derives from an adult with an advanced solid tumor such as melanoma, head and neck, liver or kidney cancer. The specimen was CD4+ or CD8+ T cells sorted from blood, collected in a trial of the OX40 agonist ivuxolimab. The V and J genes are TRBV5-6 and TRBJ1-4; possible D gene TRBD1, 5 bases. The CDR3 sequence: CASRPVGGHEKLFF. The CDR3, as DNA: TGTGCCAGCAGACCCGTCGGGGGACATGAAAAACTGTTTTTT. The full variable domain, in which reference TRBV5-6 and TRBJ1-4 provide the parts outside the CDR3, is DAGVTQSPTHLIKTRGQQVTLRCSPKSGHDTVSWYQQALGQGPQFIFQYYEEEERQRGNFPDRFSGHQFPNYSSELNVNALLLGDSALYLCASRPVGGHEKLFFGSGTQLSVL.